A selection of T cell receptor beta chains follows, all from one sample in a study of human T cells and chemical hapten exposure. TCRdb redid the calling of the RACE reads with MiXCR, one entry per CDR3 protein. The data hold about 360,000 distinct CDR3 sequences, with approximately 6.9% observed a single time. The specimen comprised whole blood, sampled in connection with sensitization to the hapten diphenylcyclopropenone (DPC). The receptor set was obtained from a young woman with alopecia areata. Some clones in this sample may be carry-over from other donors' samples. The CDR3 runs from the conserved cysteine through the conserved F or W. The D gene is left open where the match is weak. A clone size is listed for some rows: how often the clone was seen (once, few, many), or a class if it is expanded.

D gene: NA; clone size: NA; V gene: TRBV28; CDR3 length: 13; J gene: TRBJ1-1; CDR3 DNA: TGTGCCAGCAGTGCGACGCGGTCGGGTGAAGCTTTCTTT; CDR3 protein: CASSATRSGEAFF
D gene: NA; clone size: few; V gene: TRBV20-1; CDR3 length: 11; J gene: TRBJ1-5; CDR3 DNA: TGCAGTGTCGGGGTCAATCAGCCCCAGCATTTT; CDR3 protein: CSVGVNQPQHF
D gene: NA; clone size: many; V gene: TRBV28; CDR3 length: 19; J gene: TRBJ2-1; CDR3 DNA: TGTGCCAGCAGTGATAACAGGGGGGCCAGCGGGGGCCCGCGCAATGAGCAGTTCTTC; CDR3 protein: CASSDNRGASGGPRNEQFF
D gene: NA; clone size: many; V gene: TRBV10-3; CDR3 length: 12; J gene: TRBJ2-1; CDR3 DNA: TGTGCCATCAGTGGACAGCGCAATGAGCAGTTCTTC; CDR3 protein: CAISGQRNEQFF
D gene: TRBD1; clone size: few; V gene: TRBV6-5; CDR3 length: 15; J gene: TRBJ1-1; CDR3 DNA: TGTGCCAGCAGTTACTCTGGCTACAGGGGCACTGAAGCTTTCTTT; CDR3 protein: CASSYSGYRGTEAFF
D gene: NA; clone size: few; V gene: TRBV2; CDR3 length: 13; J gene: TRBJ2-3; CDR3 DNA: TGTGCCAGCAGTGAAGAGTACACAGATACGCAGTATTTT; CDR3 protein: CASSEEYTDTQYF
D gene: NA; clone size: few; V gene: TRBV7-9; CDR3 length: 15; J gene: TRBJ2-3; CDR3 DNA: TGTGCCAGCAGCCGGTCGGATGCTAGCACAGATACGCAGTATTTT; CDR3 protein: CASSRSDASTDTQYF
D gene: NA; clone size: few; V gene: TRBV4-1; CDR3 length: 14; J gene: TRBJ1-1; CDR3 DNA: TGCGCCAGCAGCCAAGTTACAGGGTTTCCTGAAGCTTTCTTT; CDR3 protein: CASSQVTGFPEAFF
D gene: NA; clone size: NA; V gene: TRBV6-5; CDR3 length: 14; J gene: TRBJ2-7; CDR3 DNA: TGTGCCAGCAGTTTGGGGGGAAAAATGAACGAGCAGTACTTC; CDR3 protein: CASSLGGKMNEQYF
D gene: NA; clone size: NA; V gene: TRBV2; CDR3 length: 14; J gene: TRBJ1-1; CDR3 DNA: TGTGCCAGCAGTCCCCAGGCCACGGGCACTGAAGCTTTCTTT; CDR3 protein: CASSPQATGTEAFF
D gene: NA; clone size: few; V gene: TRBV2; CDR3 length: 16; J gene: TRBJ2-3; CDR3 DNA: TGTGCCAGCATCGAGGGGGTAGCATTTTCCACAGATACGCAGTATTTT; CDR3 protein: CASIEGVAFSTDTQYF
D gene: TRBD1; clone size: many; V gene: TRBV4-3; CDR3 length: 16; J gene: TRBJ1-4; CDR3 DNA: TGCGCCAGCAGCCAAGGGGCCGGGACAGGGGATGAAAAACTGTTTTTT; CDR3 protein: CASSQGAGTGDEKLFF
D gene: NA; clone size: many; V gene: TRBV9; CDR3 length: 16; J gene: TRBJ2-4; CDR3 DNA: TGTGCCAGCAGCGTAGGGTCGGATCTAGCCAAAAACATTCAGTACTTC; CDR3 protein: CASSVGSDLAKNIQYF
D gene: NA; clone size: NA; V gene: TRBV27; CDR3 length: 15; J gene: TRBJ1-2; CDR3 DNA: TGTGCCAGCAGTTTACGGCCAGCCGTAACCTATGGCTACACCTTC; CDR3 protein: CASSLRPAVTYGYTF
D gene: TRBD2; clone size: few; V gene: TRBV7-3; CDR3 length: 16; J gene: TRBJ2-3; CDR3 DNA: TGTGCCAGCAGCTTCGGGGGGAGCGGAAGCACAGATACGCAGTATTTT; CDR3 protein: CASSFGGSGSTDTQYF
D gene: TRBD2; clone size: few; V gene: TRBV18; CDR3 length: 14; J gene: TRBJ2-3; CDR3 DNA: TGTGCCAGCTCACCAGGGGAGGGAGCTGATACGCAGTATTTT; CDR3 protein: CASSPGEGADTQYF
D gene: NA; clone size: NA; V gene: TRBV7-6; CDR3 length: 14; J gene: TRBJ2-5; CDR3 DNA: TGTGCCAGCAGCCCCCACGAATGGGGAGAGACCCAGTACTTC; CDR3 protein: CASSPHEWGETQYF
D gene: NA; clone size: few; V gene: TRBV12-3/TRBV12-4; CDR3 length: 15; J gene: TRBJ1-2; CDR3 DNA: TGTGCCAGCAGTTTTACCGGGACCTTTCCCTATGGCTACACCTTC; CDR3 protein: CASSFTGTFPYGYTF
D gene: TRBD2; clone size: many; V gene: TRBV20-1; CDR3 length: 15; J gene: TRBJ2-1; CDR3 DNA: TGCAGTTGTGACAAAAGCGGGGGGCTCTCGAGTGAGCAGTTCTTC; CDR3 protein: CSCDKSGGLSSEQFF
D gene: NA; clone size: few; V gene: TRBV20-1; CDR3 length: 13; J gene: TRBJ1-4; CDR3 DNA: TGCAGTGCTAGGGCCCCTGGGGGGGAAAAACTGTTTTTT; CDR3 protein: CSARAPGGEKLFF
D gene: TRBD1; clone size: few; V gene: TRBV12-3/TRBV12-4; CDR3 length: 15; J gene: TRBJ2-7; CDR3 DNA: TGTGCCACTGCGTCGGACAGGGGGGCGAGTTACGAGCAGTACTTC; CDR3 protein: CATASDRGASYEQYF
D gene: TRBD1; clone size: many; V gene: TRBV28; CDR3 length: 16; J gene: TRBJ2-3; CDR3 DNA: TGTGCCAGCAGTTCGGGACAGGGGGCCGTCGCAGATACGCAGTATTTT; CDR3 protein: CASSSGQGAVADTQYF
D gene: TRBD1; clone size: many; V gene: TRBV20-1; CDR3 length: 11; J gene: TRBJ2-7; CDR3 DNA: TGCAGTGTTAGCAGGGGGTACGAGCAGTACTTC; CDR3 protein: CSVSRGYEQYF
D gene: NA; clone size: NA; V gene: TRBV4-3; CDR3 length: 14; J gene: TRBJ1-4; CDR3 DNA: TGCGCCAGCAGCCTGACCAGCGTACCTGAAAAACTGTTTTTT; CDR3 protein: CASSLTSVPEKLFF
D gene: NA; clone size: many; V gene: TRBV29-1; CDR3 length: 13; J gene: TRBJ1-1; CDR3 DNA: TGCAGCGGGGTGAGGCCTACCTCCACTGAAGCTTTCTTT; CDR3 protein: CSGVRPTSTEAFF
D gene: NA; clone size: NA; V gene: TRBV19; CDR3 length: 14; J gene: TRBJ2-3; CDR3 DNA: TGTGCCAGTAGTATGAACGGACGCACAGATACGCAGTATTTT; CDR3 protein: CASSMNGRTDTQYF
D gene: NA; clone size: NA; V gene: TRBV27; CDR3 length: 13; J gene: TRBJ1-5; CDR3 DNA: TGTGCCAGCAGTTTCGTGGTCGATCAGCCCCAGCATTTT; CDR3 protein: CASSFVVDQPQHF
D gene: TRBD1; clone size: many; V gene: TRBV10-3; CDR3 length: 16; J gene: TRBJ2-2; CDR3 DNA: TGTGCCATCAACCCGGGACAGGGGGATTCCACCGGGGAGCTGTTTTTT; CDR3 protein: CAINPGQGDSTGELFF
D gene: TRBD1; clone size: NA; V gene: TRBV24-1; CDR3 length: 14; J gene: TRBJ2-7; CDR3 DNA: TGTGCCACCAGTGAAGGGACAGGGTACTACGAGCAGTACTTC; CDR3 protein: CATSEGTGYYEQYF
D gene: NA; clone size: few; V gene: TRBV7-2; CDR3 length: 13; J gene: TRBJ1-1; CDR3 DNA: TGTGCCAGCAGCAAGGGCCCAGGCACTGAAGCTTTCTTT; CDR3 protein: CASSKGPGTEAFF
D gene: TRBD1; clone size: few; V gene: TRBV6-5; CDR3 length: 15; J gene: TRBJ2-7; CDR3 DNA: TGTGCCAGCAGGGTGACAGGGGGTCCCGCCTACGAGCAGTACTTC; CDR3 protein: CASRVTGGPAYEQYF
D gene: NA; clone size: many; V gene: TRBV3-1; CDR3 length: 14; J gene: TRBJ2-7; CDR3 DNA: TGTGCCAGCAGCCAAGGGGACGGCTACTACGAGCAGTACTTC; CDR3 protein: CASSQGDGYYEQYF
D gene: NA; clone size: NA; V gene: TRBV19; CDR3 length: 14; J gene: TRBJ2-7; CDR3 DNA: TGTGCCAGTAGTATCAGGGCCCTCTCCTACGAGCAGTACTTC; CDR3 protein: CASSIRALSYEQYF
D gene: TRBD1; clone size: NA; V gene: TRBV6-6; CDR3 length: 17; J gene: TRBJ1-4; CDR3 DNA: TGTGCCAGCAGTTACACACGGGACAGCTCAACTAATGAAAAACTGTTTTTT; CDR3 protein: CASSYTRDSSTNEKLFF
D gene: NA; clone size: NA; V gene: TRBV7-2; CDR3 length: 14; J gene: TRBJ1-4; CDR3 DNA: TGTGCCAGCAGCTTAGTCCTGAATAATGAAAAACTGTTTTTT; CDR3 protein: CASSLVLNNEKLFF
D gene: NA; clone size: NA; V gene: TRBV28; CDR3 length: 13; J gene: TRBJ1-2; CDR3 DNA: TGTGCCAGCGGCGACAGGTTGGCCTATGGCTACACCTTC; CDR3 protein: CASGDRLAYGYTF
D gene: NA; clone size: NA; V gene: TRBV3-1; CDR3 length: 14; J gene: TRBJ1-2; CDR3 DNA: TGTGCCAGCAGCCAAGATAGCCGGGTCTATGGCTACACCTTC; CDR3 protein: CASSQDSRVYGYTF
D gene: NA; clone size: few; V gene: TRBV3-1; CDR3 length: 18; J gene: TRBJ2-2; CDR3 DNA: TGTGCCAGCAGCCAAGAGAGCTTCGATTGGGCCCACACCGGGGAGCTGTTTTTT; CDR3 protein: CASSQESFDWAHTGELFF
D gene: TRBD1; clone size: NA; V gene: TRBV29-1; CDR3 length: 16; J gene: TRBJ2-3; CDR3 DNA: TGCAGCCTCCGGGGACAGGGACCTTATTCCACAGATACGCAGTATTTT; CDR3 protein: CSLRGQGPYSTDTQYF
D gene: TRBD1; clone size: NA; V gene: TRBV11-2; CDR3 length: 16; J gene: TRBJ1-1; CDR3 DNA: TGTGCCAGCAGCGGGGGCTCGACAGGGACGGGGACTGAAGCTTTCTTT; CDR3 protein: CASSGGSTGTGTEAFF
D gene: TRBD1; clone size: few; V gene: TRBV12-3/TRBV12-4; CDR3 length: 16; J gene: TRBJ1-1; CDR3 DNA: TGTGCCAGCAGTCGCCTGACAGGGGGTTCTAGAACTGAAGCTTTCTTT; CDR3 protein: CASSRLTGGSRTEAFF
D gene: NA; clone size: many; V gene: TRBV6-1; CDR3 length: 18; J gene: TRBJ2-6; CDR3 DNA: TGTGCCAGCAGTCGAGCTGGGGTCGGGGTATCTGGGGCCAACGTCCTGACTTTC; CDR3 protein: CASSRAGVGVSGANVLTF
D gene: TRBD2; clone size: NA; V gene: TRBV6-1; CDR3 length: 19; J gene: TRBJ2-2; CDR3 DNA: TGTGCCAGCAGCCGACGGGCGCTAGCGGGGGGCCAGAACACCGGGGAGCTGTTTTTT; CDR3 protein: CASSRRALAGGQNTGELFF
D gene: NA; clone size: NA; V gene: TRBV6-4; CDR3 length: 16; J gene: TRBJ2-3; CDR3 DNA: TGTGCCAGCAGTGACGTCGCGGGGAGTGGAATAGATACGCAGTATTTT; CDR3 protein: CASSDVAGSGIDTQYF
D gene: NA; clone size: once; V gene: TRBV28; CDR3 length: 13; J gene: TRBJ1-2; CDR3 DNA: TGTGCCAGCAGTTCCAACCCCGACTATGGCTACACCTTC; CDR3 protein: CASSSNPDYGYTF
D gene: NA; clone size: many; V gene: TRBV20-1; CDR3 length: 14; J gene: TRBJ2-7; CDR3 DNA: TGCAGTGCTGCCGACGTAAACAAGGCCTACGAGCAGTACTTC; CDR3 protein: CSAADVNKAYEQYF
D gene: NA; clone size: many; V gene: TRBV25-1; CDR3 length: 14; J gene: TRBJ1-1; CDR3 DNA: TGTGCCAGCAGTGGATGGGGAGGGAACACTGAAGCTTTCTTT; CDR3 protein: CASSGWGGNTEAFF
D gene: TRBD2; clone size: NA; V gene: TRBV12-3/TRBV12-4; CDR3 length: 15; J gene: TRBJ2-3; CDR3 DNA: TGTGCCAGCAGCCTGGGACTACCCTCGGCAGATACGCAGTATTTT; CDR3 protein: CASSLGLPSADTQYF
D gene: TRBD1; clone size: many; V gene: TRBV9; CDR3 length: 13; J gene: TRBJ1-1; CDR3 DNA: TGTGCCAGCAGCGTAGGTACAGGGGGCCAAGCTTTCTTT; CDR3 protein: CASSVGTGGQAFF
D gene: TRBD2; clone size: few; V gene: TRBV7-9; CDR3 length: 14; J gene: TRBJ2-1; CDR3 DNA: TGTGCCAGCAGACCGGGACTAGCGGTAGATGAGCAGTTCTTC; CDR3 protein: CASRPGLAVDEQFF
D gene: TRBD1; clone size: few; V gene: TRBV9; CDR3 length: 14; J gene: TRBJ2-1; CDR3 DNA: TGTGCCAGCAGCGGGACAGGGCATTACAATGAGCAGTTCTTC; CDR3 protein: CASSGTGHYNEQFF
D gene: TRBD2; clone size: NA; V gene: TRBV20-1; CDR3 length: 15; J gene: TRBJ2-1; CDR3 DNA: TGCAGTGCTAGAGATGGCGGGGGGGCTTCCAATGAGCAGTTCTTC; CDR3 protein: CSARDGGGASNEQFF
D gene: NA; clone size: NA; V gene: TRBV18; CDR3 length: 15; J gene: TRBJ1-2; CDR3 DNA: TGTGCCAGCTCACGTCAGGCCGGACAGATGTATGGCTACACCTTC; CDR3 protein: CASSRQAGQMYGYTF
D gene: TRBD1; clone size: few; V gene: TRBV2; CDR3 length: 15; J gene: TRBJ1-5; CDR3 DNA: TGTGCCAGCAGGGGGACAGGGGCAAACAATCAGCCCCAGCATTTT; CDR3 protein: CASRGTGANNQPQHF
D gene: NA; clone size: few; V gene: TRBV5-1; CDR3 length: 15; J gene: TRBJ2-3; CDR3 DNA: TGCGCCAGCAGCTTGGGGACGCAGATCGGAGATACGCAGTATTTT; CDR3 protein: CASSLGTQIGDTQYF
D gene: NA; clone size: NA; V gene: TRBV7-2; CDR3 length: 14; J gene: TRBJ2-5; CDR3 DNA: TGTGCCAGCAGCTTAGATGCGGACCAAGAGACCCAGTACTTC; CDR3 protein: CASSLDADQETQYF
D gene: TRBD2; clone size: NA; V gene: TRBV4-3; CDR3 length: 16; J gene: TRBJ2-3; CDR3 DNA: TGCGCCAGCAGCCGGTATCCTAGCGGGGAGGGAGATACGCAGTATTTT; CDR3 protein: CASSRYPSGEGDTQYF
D gene: TRBD2; clone size: NA; V gene: TRBV15; CDR3 length: 16; J gene: TRBJ2-1; CDR3 DNA: TGTGCCACCAGCGCCGGAGGTAGCGGGGGCTACAATGAGCAGTTCTTC; CDR3 protein: CATSAGGSGGYNEQFF
D gene: NA; clone size: NA; V gene: TRBV6-1; CDR3 length: 15; J gene: TRBJ1-5; CDR3 DNA: TGTGCCAGCAGAGCACAGATCGGCGGCAATCAGCCCCAGCATTTT; CDR3 protein: CASRAQIGGNQPQHF